Here is one T cell receptor (beta chain) with its context. As yet, its antigen is unknown. The length of the CDR3 is 17 residues. V was shortened by 5 bases and J by 2 bases, with 19 bases between the two germline ends. Germline CDR1 is SGHTA and CDR2 is FQGNSA. The record originates from a study of cytomegalovirus exposure and HLA in healthy donors. Amplification used 60 Vbeta primers and 13 Jbeta primers. Sequencing used immunoSEQ multiplex PCR; TCRdb keeps in-frame clones, though not all of them. The sample lists about 98,000 clones, about 70% occurring once. Study-wide results and limits: Donors belonging to an Asian-associated ancestry cluster reportedly showed fewer N-insertions in productive TCRs than the approximately 680-donor mean, according to what a later analysis found. One variant, a missense change in DCLRE1C, was linked in a later analysis to TCR beta V- and J-gene trimming.

Sequencing input: PBMCs. This sequence was found in a female donor in good health and CMV-seronegative. The J gene is TRBJ1-5, the V gene TRBV7-2; no firm D call. This chain's CDR3 is CASSPQLSSYGNQPQHF. The CDR3 DNA sequence: TGTGCCAGCAGCCCACAGTTATCGAGTTACGGCAATCAGCCCCAGCATTTT.